This T cell receptor (beta chain) appears in the sequencing data of a study of shared clonotypes between healthy human individuals. Study-wide context: Per donor, three plates held CD4 naive cells, three held CD4 memory, two held CD8 naive and one held CD8 memory.

Clones were read by immunoSEQ multiplex PCR, and TCRdb kept only the in-frame ones, dropping some. The table records more than 600,000 clones, about 92% of them present only once. In its sample, this clone was seen once. Naive CD8 cells lacked CD45RO, underwent positive selection for CCR7 and left out terminally differentiated effector memory CD45RA+ cells. Trimming took 0 bases from V and 0 from J; bases not matched to a gene: 1. The germline V gene has CDR1 MNHNY and CDR2 SVGAGI (reference sequence). The CDR3 has 16 residues. The sequencing input was naive CD8+ T cells sorted from blood. This chain uses TRBV6-6 with TRBJ1-1; 10 bases fit TRBD1. This receptor was taken from a man aged 25 to 45 in good health. Written as DNA, the CDR3 is TGTGCCAGCAGTTACTCTGGGACAGGGGTGAACACTGAAGCTTTCTTT. It codes for CASSYSGTGVNTEAFF.